This T cell receptor (beta chain) is drawn from a study of shared clonotypes between healthy human individuals. About the research overall: The donors, two women and a few men, were aged 18 to 49.

Sequencing used immunoSEQ multiplex PCR; TCRdb keeps in-frame clones, though not all of them. The sample includes some 470,000 clones, around 80% of them seen just once. The CDR3 totals 13 residues. V shed 5 bases and J 6 bases; nucleotides not matched to a gene: 4. Germline V CDR1 and CDR2: MGHRA, YSYEKL. Extraction of genomic DNA in unsorted samples used about 90 million PBMCs. The sample comprised PBMCs. This clonotype originated in a woman between 40 and 50 years old in good health. Some clones in this sample may be carry-over from other donors' samples. The chain combines TRBV4-1 with TRBJ2-1; 7 bases fit TRBD1. As DNA, the CDR3 is TGCGCCAGCAGCAGGACAGGACTCAATGAGCAGTTCTTC. Its protein product is CASSRTGLNEQFF.